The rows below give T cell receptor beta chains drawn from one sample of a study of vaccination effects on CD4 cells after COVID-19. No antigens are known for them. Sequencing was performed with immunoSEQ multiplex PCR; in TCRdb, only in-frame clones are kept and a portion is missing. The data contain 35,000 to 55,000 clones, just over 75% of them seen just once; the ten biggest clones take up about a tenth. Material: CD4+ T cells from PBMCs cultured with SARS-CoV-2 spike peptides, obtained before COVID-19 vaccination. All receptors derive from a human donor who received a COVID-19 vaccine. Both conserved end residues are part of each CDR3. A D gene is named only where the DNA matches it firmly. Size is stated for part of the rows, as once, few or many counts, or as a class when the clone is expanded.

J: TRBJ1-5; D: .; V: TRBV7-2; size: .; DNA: TGTGCCAGCAGCTTAGTACGGACAGCCGCGCCCCAGCATTTT; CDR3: CASSLVRTAAPQHF
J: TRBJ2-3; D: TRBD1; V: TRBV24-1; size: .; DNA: TGTGCCACCAGTGCACAGGGGGCAGGAGGAGATACGCAGTATTTT; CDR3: CATSAQGAGGDTQYF
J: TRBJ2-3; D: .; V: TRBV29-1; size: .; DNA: TGCAGCGTTGAAACGACAGCGAGCACAGATACGCAGTATTTT; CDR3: CSVETTASTDTQYF
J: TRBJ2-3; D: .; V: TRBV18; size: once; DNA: TGTGCCAGCTCACCACCCCGCGGCACAGATACGCAGTATTTT; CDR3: CASSPPRGTDTQYF
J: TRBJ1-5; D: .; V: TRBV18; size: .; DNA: TGTGCCAGCTCATTGGAGAGGGATCAGCCCCAGCATTTT; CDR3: CASSLERDQPQHF
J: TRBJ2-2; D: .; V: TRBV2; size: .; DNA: TGTGCCAGCAGGCTAGGGGACACCGACACCGGGGAGCTGTTTTTT; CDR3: CASRLGDTDTGELFF
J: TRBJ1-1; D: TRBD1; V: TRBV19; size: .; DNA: TGTGCCAGTAGTATAAACAGGGGGCAGTCTGAAGCTTTCTTT; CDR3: CASSINRGQSEAFF
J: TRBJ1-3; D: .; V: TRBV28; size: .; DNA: TGTGCCAGCACCCCTCCCCTGAGCTCTGGAAACACCATATATTTT; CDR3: CASTPPLSSGNTIYF
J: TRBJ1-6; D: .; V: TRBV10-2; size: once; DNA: TGCGCCAGCAGTTACCAGGGTTCTCGTTCACCCCTCCACTTT; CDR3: CASSYQGSRSPLHF
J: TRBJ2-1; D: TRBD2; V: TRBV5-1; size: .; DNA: TGCGCCAGCAGCTTGGGTAGCGGGGGGGTCAATGAGCAGTTCTTC; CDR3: CASSLGSGGVNEQFF
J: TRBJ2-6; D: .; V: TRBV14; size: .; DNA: TGTGCCAGCAGCCAGGGAGGCGCTGGGGCCAACGTCCTGACTTTC; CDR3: CASSQGGAGANVLTF
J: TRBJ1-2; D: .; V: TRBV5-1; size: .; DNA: TGCGCCAGCAGCTTGTGGAGCAACTATGGCTACACCTTC; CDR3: CASSLWSNYGYTF
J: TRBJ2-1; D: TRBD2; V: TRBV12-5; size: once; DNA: TGTGCTAGTGGTTTGGGAAGAACTAGCGAGACCTACAATGAGCAGTTCTTC; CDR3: CASGLGRTSETYNEQFF